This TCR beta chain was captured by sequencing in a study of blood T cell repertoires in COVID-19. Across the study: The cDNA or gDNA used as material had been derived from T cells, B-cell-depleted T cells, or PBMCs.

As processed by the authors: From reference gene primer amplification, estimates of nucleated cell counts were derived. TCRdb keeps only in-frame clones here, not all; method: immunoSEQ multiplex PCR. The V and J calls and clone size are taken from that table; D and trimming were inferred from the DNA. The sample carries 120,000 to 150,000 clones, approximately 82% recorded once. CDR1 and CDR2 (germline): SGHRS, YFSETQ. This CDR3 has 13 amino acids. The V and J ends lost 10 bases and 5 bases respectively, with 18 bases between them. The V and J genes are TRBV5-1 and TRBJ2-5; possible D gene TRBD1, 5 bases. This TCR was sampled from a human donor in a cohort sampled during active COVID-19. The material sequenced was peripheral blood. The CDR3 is CASHSGMGETQYF. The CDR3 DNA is TGCGCCTCACACTCAGGGATGGGTGAGACCCAGTACTTC.